What follows is one T cell receptor (beta chain) and its context. It lacks a known antigen. Base qualities were left out, and no much larger clone turns up one base away. TCRbeta CDR3 regions were amplified from genomic DNA by means of the immunoSEQ Assay, a bias-controlled multiplex PCR. The original pipeline was this. Nucleated cell counts per sample were estimated from amplification of reference gene primers within the assay. Sequence reads were collapsed and filtered to measure the absolute abundance of every unique TCRbeta CDR3 rearrangement. For each sample, productive Simpson clonality was calculated as the square root of Simpson's diversity index across productive rearrangements. Entries here come from immuneACCESS through TCRdb and include only in-frame sequences with V and J called. Some clones fail to appear in such tables; in the studies checked, an unresolved V gene covers under half of the shortfall, and the cause of the remainder is unknown. From that table come the V and J calls and clone size; the DNA was used to work out D and trimming. The sample has some 270,000 clones on record, 70% to 90% of them singletons. The biggest ten clones account for about 0.9% of the sample.

These data are taken from a study of blood T cell repertoires in COVID-19 (dated by TCRdb to the early 2020s). In the study overall: Collaborator samples came from the United States, Italy and Spain and covered acute and convalescent phases of COVID-19. Where available, HLA class I and class II types were obtained from metadata supplied by the sample provider rather than from assay-based typing. The dataset comprised deeply sampled blood TCRbeta repertoires from subjects exposed to, actively infected with, or recovered from COVID-19. The prospective study material was composed of cDNA or gDNA derived from T cells, B-cell-depleted T cells, or PBMCs. The repertoires were made available in a free public database intended to serve as a resource for research on the immune response to SARS-CoV-2. The sample metadata nearly always contained a de-identified subject ID, COVID-19 status, age in years and sex. The samples were drawn from two sources: the first 160 participants of the ongoing ImmuneRACE study, and 1,000 to 1,500 subjects contributed by 6 global collaborators.

One collaborating source in Seattle enrolled patients during active infection and followed them longitudinally through the course of disease. Collaborating institutions collected whole blood in K2EDTA tubes following their own protocols. For TCRbeta analysis, collaborator samples were shipped as frozen whole blood, as isolated PBMCs, or as DNA extracted from either sample type. V has 5 bases trimmed and J has 0 bases trimmed; junction bases matching no gene number 5. The germline V gene supplies CDR1 SGHNT and CDR2 YENEEA. CDR3 length: 15 amino acids, cysteine to phenylalanine. Of all the DNA, just the CDR3 is kept, 45 bases in frame from base 1. Paper-wide results and their limitations: The quantity of clinical and demographic metadata differed by source and by participant and was supplied without curation.

This receptor was taken from a human donor with COVID-19, enrolled during active disease. The donor label of this sample is uncertain. This receptor chain uses TRBV11-3 and TRBJ2-5; 8 bases in between match TRBD1. The sample was peripheral blood. This receptor carries the CDR3 CASSARQGNQETQYF. In nucleotides, the sequence is TGTGCCAGCAGCGCGAGACAGGGGAACCAAGAGACCCAGTACTTC.